What follows is one T cell receptor (beta chain) and its context. About 500 ng RNA was reverse transcribed with alpha and beta constant-region primers. Using multiplexing indices, alpha and beta chain libraries were generated apart by chain-specific third strand synthesis. TCRdb itself ran the 5' RACE reads through MiXCR, one entry per CDR3 protein. Among 8,000 to 9,000 distinct CDR3 sequences listed, about 8.4% were seen once. This entry comes from a study of HIV-infected patients and healthy controls. Germline V gene sequence: CDR1 SGHRS, CDR2 YFSETQ. Between the trimmed V and J ends, which lost 0 bases and 11 bases, there was a span of 23 bases. This CDR3 region has 16 residues. Roughly three months, about 14 weeks, into antiretroviral therapy, follow-up blood was collected. No cell fractionation was done, so the repertoire covers all unsorted peripheral blood T cells.

This receptor was obtained from an adult with HIV infection. Specimen: blood, collected during antiretroviral therapy. The chain uses TRBV5-1 and TRBJ1-2; unclear D gene. This CDR3 reads CASSLVILNRSRGYTF. CDR3 nucleotides: TGCGCCAGCAGCTTGGTAATTTTAAATCGGAGCCGTGGATACACCTTC.